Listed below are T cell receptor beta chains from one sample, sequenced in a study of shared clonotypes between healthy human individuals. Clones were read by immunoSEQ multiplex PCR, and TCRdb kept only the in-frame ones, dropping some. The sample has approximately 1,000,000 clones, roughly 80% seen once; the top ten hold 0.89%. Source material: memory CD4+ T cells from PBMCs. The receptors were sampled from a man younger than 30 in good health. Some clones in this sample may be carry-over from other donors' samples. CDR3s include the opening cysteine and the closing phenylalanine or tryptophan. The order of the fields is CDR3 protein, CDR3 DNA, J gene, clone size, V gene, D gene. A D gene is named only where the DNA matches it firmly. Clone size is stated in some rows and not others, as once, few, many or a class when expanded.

CDR3aa: CASSPTDWSGYTF; CDR3nt: TGTGCCAGCTCACCAACAGACTGGAGTGGCTACACCTTC; j_gene: TRBJ1-2; abundance: NA; v_gene: TRBV18; d_gene: NA
CDR3aa: CASSVRSGRTDTQYF; CDR3nt: TGTGCCAGCAGCGTACGAAGCGGGAGGACAGATACGCAGTATTTT; j_gene: TRBJ2-3; abundance: NA; v_gene: TRBV9; d_gene: TRBD2
CDR3aa: CASSLPGRYEQYF; CDR3nt: TGTGCCAGCAGTTTACCGGGCCGGTACGAGCAGTACTTC; j_gene: TRBJ2-7; abundance: NA; v_gene: TRBV28; d_gene: NA
CDR3aa: CASSFRAGGGTDTQYF; CDR3nt: TGCGCCAGCAGCTTTCGGGCGGGAGGCGGCACAGATACGCAGTATTTT; j_gene: TRBJ2-3; abundance: NA; v_gene: TRBV5-1; d_gene: TRBD2
CDR3aa: CASSRDRVNEQFF; CDR3nt: TGTGCCAGCAGCAGAGACAGGGTCAATGAGCAGTTCTTC; j_gene: TRBJ2-1; abundance: NA; v_gene: TRBV16; d_gene: TRBD1
CDR3aa: CASIGTGRTGELFF; CDR3nt: TGTGCCAGCATAGGGACAGGCCGCACCGGGGAGCTGTTTTTT; j_gene: TRBJ2-2; abundance: once; v_gene: TRBV2; d_gene: TRBD1
CDR3aa: CASSFGLAGTGELFF; CDR3nt: TGCGCCAGCAGTTTCGGACTAGCTGGTACCGGGGAGCTGTTTTTT; j_gene: TRBJ2-2; abundance: NA; v_gene: TRBV4-1; d_gene: TRBD2
CDR3aa: CASSLAKVADTQYF; CDR3nt: TGTGCCAGCAGCTTAGCAAAGGTGGCAGATACGCAGTATTTT; j_gene: TRBJ2-3; abundance: NA; v_gene: TRBV7-2; d_gene: NA
CDR3aa: CASSPQTYSYEQYF; CDR3nt: TGTGCCAGCTCACCCCAGACATACTCCTACGAGCAGTACTTC; j_gene: TRBJ2-7; abundance: NA; v_gene: TRBV18; d_gene: NA
CDR3aa: CASSLMRGDETQYF; CDR3nt: TGTGCCAGCAGCTTAATGCGCGGGGACGAGACCCAGTACTTC; j_gene: TRBJ2-5; abundance: NA; v_gene: TRBV7-3; d_gene: NA
CDR3aa: CASSSWAGPRGQYF; CDR3nt: TGTGCCAGCAGCTCCTGGGCAGGGCCTCGGGGGCAGTACTTC; j_gene: TRBJ2-7; abundance: NA; v_gene: TRBV5-4; d_gene: NA
CDR3aa: CASSLKGTRIEAFF; CDR3nt: TGTGCCAGCAGTTTAAAAGGAACTAGGATTGAAGCTTTCTTT; j_gene: TRBJ1-1; abundance: few; v_gene: TRBV28; d_gene: NA
CDR3aa: CAWSVPRGEKLFF; CDR3nt: TGTGCCTGGAGTGTACCGCGGGGTGAAAAACTGTTTTTT; j_gene: TRBJ1-4; abundance: many; v_gene: TRBV30; d_gene: NA
CDR3aa: CASSPRLAGAETQYF; CDR3nt: TGTGCCAGCAGCCCCCGACTAGCGGGAGCAGAGACCCAGTACTTC; j_gene: TRBJ2-5; abundance: NA; v_gene: TRBV7-3; d_gene: TRBD2
CDR3aa: CASSLGQAIGDEQFF; CDR3nt: TGCGCCAGCAGCTTAGGCCAGGCGATCGGGGATGAGCAGTTCTTC; j_gene: TRBJ2-1; abundance: few; v_gene: TRBV5-1; d_gene: NA
CDR3aa: CASSDRLAVTHNEQFF; CDR3nt: TGTGCCAGCAGCGACCGACTAGCGGTGACACACAATGAGCAGTTCTTC; j_gene: TRBJ2-1; abundance: once; v_gene: TRBV9; d_gene: TRBD2
CDR3aa: CASSQNRDRSGNTIYF; CDR3nt: TGTGCCAGCAGCCAAAACAGGGACCGCTCTGGAAACACCATATATTTT; j_gene: TRBJ1-3; abundance: NA; v_gene: TRBV14; d_gene: NA
CDR3aa: CASSLAPAASTDTQYF; CDR3nt: TGTGCCAGCAGCTTAGCGCCGGCGGCTAGCACAGATACGCAGTATTTT; j_gene: TRBJ2-3; abundance: NA; v_gene: TRBV7-7; d_gene: NA
CDR3aa: CSVGRVYNEQFF; CDR3nt: TGCAGCGTAGGGCGGGTCTACAATGAGCAGTTCTTC; j_gene: TRBJ2-1; abundance: NA; v_gene: TRBV29-1; d_gene: NA
CDR3aa: CASKGVGNYGYTF; CDR3nt: TGTGCCAGCAAGGGGGTAGGGAACTATGGCTACACCTTC; j_gene: TRBJ1-2; abundance: NA; v_gene: TRBV7-8; d_gene: NA
CDR3aa: CASSSTGEYTEAFF; CDR3nt: TGTGCCAGCAGTTCCACCGGAGAATACACTGAAGCTTTCTTT; j_gene: TRBJ1-1; abundance: NA; v_gene: TRBV28; d_gene: NA
CDR3aa: CASSKVGGEKGHEQYF; CDR3nt: TGTGCCAGCAGCAAAGTCGGGGGAGAAAAAGGGCACGAGCAGTACTTC; j_gene: TRBJ2-7; abundance: NA; v_gene: TRBV21-1; d_gene: NA
CDR3aa: CSGKGQGGRTDTQYF; CDR3nt: TGCAGCGGGAAGGGACAGGGTGGGCGCACAGATACGCAGTATTTT; j_gene: TRBJ2-3; abundance: NA; v_gene: TRBV29-1; d_gene: TRBD1
CDR3aa: CASSLVSRQETQYF; CDR3nt: TGTGCCAGCAGCTTAGTTAGCAGACAAGAGACCCAGTACTTC; j_gene: TRBJ2-5; abundance: NA; v_gene: TRBV13; d_gene: NA
CDR3aa: CASSLAGAWVYEQFF; CDR3nt: TGTGCCAGCAGTTTAGCGGGAGCCTGGGTGTATGAGCAGTTCTTC; j_gene: TRBJ2-1; abundance: NA; v_gene: TRBV28; d_gene: TRBD2
CDR3aa: CASQGGPTDTQYF; CDR3nt: TGTGCCTCTCAAGGCGGACCCACAGATACGCAGTATTTT; j_gene: TRBJ2-3; abundance: once; v_gene: TRBV6-6; d_gene: NA
CDR3aa: CASSLEAGGIVGELFF; CDR3nt: TGTGCCAGCAGCTTGGAAGCGGGAGGCATTGTCGGGGAGCTGTTTTTT; j_gene: TRBJ2-2; abundance: NA; v_gene: TRBV5-6; d_gene: TRBD2
CDR3aa: CASSPLLGAPGYTF; CDR3nt: TGTGCCAGCAGTCCGCTGTTGGGGGCACCTGGCTACACCTTC; j_gene: TRBJ1-2; abundance: NA; v_gene: TRBV27; d_gene: NA
CDR3aa: CAWSVLQSNEKLFF; CDR3nt: TGTGCCTGGAGTGTACTACAGTCTAATGAAAAACTGTTTTTT; j_gene: TRBJ1-4; abundance: few; v_gene: TRBV30; d_gene: NA
CDR3aa: CASSPVIGATNEKLFF; CDR3nt: TGCGCCAGCAGCCCTGTGATAGGAGCAACTAATGAAAAACTGTTTTTT; j_gene: TRBJ1-4; abundance: few; v_gene: TRBV4-1; d_gene: NA
CDR3aa: CASSTVGRTSGAEQFF; CDR3nt: TGTGCCAGCTCCACGGTAGGGAGGACGTCTGGGGCTGAGCAGTTCTTC; j_gene: TRBJ2-1; abundance: NA; v_gene: TRBV18; d_gene: NA
CDR3aa: CASSSGGQGPSGGNTIYF; CDR3nt: TGTGCCAGCAGCTCAGGGGGACAGGGCCCCTCGGGTGGAAACACCATATATTTT; j_gene: TRBJ1-3; abundance: few; v_gene: TRBV5-4; d_gene: TRBD1
CDR3aa: CASSLNQGGTIYF; CDR3nt: TGTGCCAGCAGCTTAAATCAGGGAGGCACCATATATTTT; j_gene: TRBJ1-3; abundance: NA; v_gene: TRBV7-2; d_gene: NA
CDR3aa: CASSLRSYSNQPQHF; CDR3nt: TGTGCCAGCAGCTTAAGGAGTTATAGCAATCAGCCCCAGCATTTT; j_gene: TRBJ1-5; abundance: NA; v_gene: TRBV7-2; d_gene: NA
CDR3aa: CAWSMRGYGYTF; CDR3nt: TGTGCCTGGAGTATGAGGGGCTATGGCTACACCTTC; j_gene: TRBJ1-2; abundance: NA; v_gene: TRBV30; d_gene: NA
CDR3aa: CASSAGEAKNIQYF; CDR3nt: TGTGCCAGCAGTGCAGGGGAAGCCAAAAACATTCAGTACTTC; j_gene: TRBJ2-4; abundance: once; v_gene: TRBV6-1; d_gene: NA
CDR3aa: CASTQGAGYGYTF; CDR3nt: TGTGCCAGCACCCAGGGGGCGGGCTATGGCTACACCTTC; j_gene: TRBJ1-2; abundance: NA; v_gene: TRBV5-8; d_gene: TRBD1
CDR3aa: CASSLGPLTANYGYTF; CDR3nt: TGTGCCAGCAGTTTGGGGCCACTTACTGCTAACTATGGCTACACCTTC; j_gene: TRBJ1-2; abundance: NA; v_gene: TRBV28; d_gene: NA
CDR3aa: CASSPGLGPTLVDTF; CDR3nt: TGTGCCAGCTCACCCGGCCTGGGACCGACGCTCGTTGACACCTTC; j_gene: TRBJ1-2; abundance: NA; v_gene: TRBV18; d_gene: NA
CDR3aa: CASSRQGKGQYF; CDR3nt: TGTGCCAGCAGTAGACAGGGGAAGGGACAGTACTTC; j_gene: TRBJ2-7; abundance: few; v_gene: TRBV2; d_gene: TRBD1
CDR3aa: CASSFGSAGGYNEQFF; CDR3nt: TGCGCCAGCAGCTTTGGGAGCGCCGGGGGGTACAATGAGCAGTTCTTC; j_gene: TRBJ2-1; abundance: NA; v_gene: TRBV5-1; d_gene: TRBD2
CDR3aa: CASSYPPSQEKLFF; CDR3nt: TGTGCCAGCAGTTACCCCCCCTCACAGGAAAAACTGTTTTTT; j_gene: TRBJ1-4; abundance: NA; v_gene: TRBV28; d_gene: NA
CDR3aa: CASRELGVTYEQYF; CDR3nt: TGCGCCAGCAGGGAGTTGGGGGTCACCTACGAGCAGTACTTC; j_gene: TRBJ2-7; abundance: few; v_gene: TRBV23-1; d_gene: NA
CDR3aa: CAANVMNTEAFF; CDR3nt: TGTGCTGCGAATGTCATGAACACTGAAGCTTTCTTT; j_gene: TRBJ1-1; abundance: NA; v_gene: TRBV28; d_gene: NA
CDR3aa: CTSSPTGSESYRGQYF; CDR3nt: TGCACCAGCAGCCCCACGGGCAGCGAGAGTTATCGCGGGCAGTACTTC; j_gene: TRBJ2-5; abundance: NA; v_gene: TRBV1; d_gene: NA
CDR3aa: CASSFFGAGSSYEQYF; CDR3nt: TGCGCCAGCAGCTTCTTCGGGGCGGGTAGCTCCTACGAGCAGTACTTC; j_gene: TRBJ2-7; abundance: NA; v_gene: TRBV5-1; d_gene: NA
CDR3aa: CASSSPRGGNNEQFF; CDR3nt: TGTGCCAGCAGCTCCCCAAGGGGAGGAAACAATGAGCAGTTCTTC; j_gene: TRBJ2-1; abundance: NA; v_gene: TRBV7-6; d_gene: NA
CDR3aa: CASSLDRPDTQYF; CDR3nt: TGTGCCAGCAGCTTGGACCGCCCAGATACGCAGTATTTT; j_gene: TRBJ2-3; abundance: NA; v_gene: TRBV5-4; d_gene: NA
CDR3aa: CASSNGLAGANNEQFF; CDR3nt: TGTGCCAGCAGCAACGGACTAGCGGGTGCAAATAATGAGCAGTTCTTC; j_gene: TRBJ2-1; abundance: NA; v_gene: TRBV5-4; d_gene: TRBD2
CDR3aa: CASSPDWTSGQSGTQYF; CDR3nt: TGTGCCAGCAGCCCTGATTGGACTAGCGGGCAGTCCGGTACGCAGTATTTT; j_gene: TRBJ2-3; abundance: NA; v_gene: TRBV7-2; d_gene: TRBD2
CDR3aa: CASSFRGSYSNQPQHF; CDR3nt: TGTGCCAGCAGTTTCCGGGGCTCCTATAGCAATCAGCCCCAGCATTTT; j_gene: TRBJ1-5; abundance: few; v_gene: TRBV6-6; d_gene: NA
CDR3aa: CASRIGLAGADTQYF; CDR3nt: TGTGCCAGCAGAATTGGACTAGCGGGAGCTGATACGCAGTATTTT; j_gene: TRBJ2-3; abundance: NA; v_gene: TRBV28; d_gene: TRBD2
CDR3aa: CASSVNPGQGMTQYF; CDR3nt: TGTGCCAGCAGCGTAAATCCGGGACAGGGCATGACCCAGTACTTC; j_gene: TRBJ2-5; abundance: NA; v_gene: TRBV9; d_gene: TRBD1
CDR3aa: CASSQYTGTQETQYF; CDR3nt: TGTGCCAGCTCACAATATACAGGGACCCAAGAGACCCAGTACTTC; j_gene: TRBJ2-5; abundance: NA; v_gene: TRBV18; d_gene: NA